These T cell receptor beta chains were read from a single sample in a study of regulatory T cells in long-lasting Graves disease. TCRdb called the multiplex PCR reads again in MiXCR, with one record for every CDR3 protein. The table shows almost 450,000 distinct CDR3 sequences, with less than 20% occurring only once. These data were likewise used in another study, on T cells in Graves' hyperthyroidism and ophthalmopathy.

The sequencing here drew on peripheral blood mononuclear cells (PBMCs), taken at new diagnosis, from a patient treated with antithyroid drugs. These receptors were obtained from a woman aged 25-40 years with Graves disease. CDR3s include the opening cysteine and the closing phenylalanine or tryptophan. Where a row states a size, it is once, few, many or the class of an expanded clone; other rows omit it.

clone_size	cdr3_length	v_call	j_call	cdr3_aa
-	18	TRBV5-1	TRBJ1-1	CASSFLGGVSGVNTEAFF
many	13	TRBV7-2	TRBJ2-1	CASSPGQYNEQFF
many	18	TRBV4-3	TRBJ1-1	CASSQDRVGGAGITEAFF
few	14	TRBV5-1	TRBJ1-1	CASSLGAGASEAFF
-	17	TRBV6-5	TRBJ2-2	CASSFVPRGPRTGELFF
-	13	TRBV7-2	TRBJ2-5	CASSLWKGETQYF
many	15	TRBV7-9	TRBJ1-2	CASSASGQPNYGYTF
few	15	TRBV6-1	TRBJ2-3	CASSPLAGGLYTQYF
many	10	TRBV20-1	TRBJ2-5	CSAVRETQYF
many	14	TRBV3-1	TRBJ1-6	CASSQLDRGSPLHF
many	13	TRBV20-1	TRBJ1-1	CSARNSKNTEAFF
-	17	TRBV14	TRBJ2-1	CASSQGMGQGPYNEQFF
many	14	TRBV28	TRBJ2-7	CASSSTDKSYEQYF
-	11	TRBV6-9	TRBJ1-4	CASSSDEKLFF
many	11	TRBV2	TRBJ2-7	CASSEKNEQYF
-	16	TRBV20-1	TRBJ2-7	CSARSSEIISSYEQYF
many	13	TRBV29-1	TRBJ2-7	CSARPDRSYEQYF
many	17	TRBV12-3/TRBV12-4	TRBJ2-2	CASSLATWGGRTGELFF
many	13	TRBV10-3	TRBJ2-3	CATRGVAGASAYF
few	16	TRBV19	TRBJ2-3	CASSKTSGRLTDTQYF
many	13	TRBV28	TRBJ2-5	CAAMGLGAETQYF
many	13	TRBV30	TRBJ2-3	CAWNGGSTDTQYF